Below are 11 T cell receptor beta chains sequenced from a single sample in a study of CD8 T cells in ankylosing spondylitis (dated by TCRdb to 2016 to 2017). The full study reports these points: A TCR beta motif made up of several highly homologous amino acid variants appeared to be characteristic of blood from ankylosing spondylitis patients.

The library was generated by 5' RACE. The reads were generated on an Illumina HiSeq 2500. TCRdb applied fastp at Q25 and MiXCR to the public reads, then kept only in-frame beta chains. Rows merge per CDR3 protein into single entries with the most common DNA and genes. The sample yields approximately 540,000 distinct CDR3 sequences; approximately 11% were counted once. About 6.8% of the sample lies in the top ten. No cognate antigen is known for these TCRs. What was sequenced was blood, either unsorted or a sorted T cell fraction (not recorded which). These receptors were taken from a male donor with ankylosing spondylitis.

This clonotype was recorded many times. The V gene is TRBV4-2, the J gene TRBJ1-2; 9 nucleotides line up with TRBD1. The CDR3 length is 14 residues. CDR1 and CDR2 from the germline V gene are LGHNA and YNFKEQ. The J segment lost 4 bases and the V segment lost 4 bases, leaving 4 bases of the junction unmatched. The CDR3 here is CASSLSDRGYGYTF. CDR3 sequence (DNA): TGTGCCAGCAGCCTCTCGGACAGGGGCTATGGCTACACCTTC.

This clonotype was counted only a few times. The chain recombines TRBV7-9 with TRBJ1-4, with a tentative D call TRBD1 (6 bases). Per the germline V gene, CDR1 is SEHNR and CDR2 is FQNEAQ (reference sequence). V was pared by 5 bases and J by 8 bases, with 21 bases between. The CDR3 has 16 amino acids. The CDR3 DNA sequence: TGTGCCAGCAGCCTAGAGTATGCAGGGGAGGGCGAAAAACTGTTTTTT. Protein product: CASSLEYAGEGEKLFF.

The table lists this clonotype with a few counts. The chain links TRBV2 to TRBJ1-1, with D perhaps TRBD1 (5 bases). This CDR3 contains 14 residues. Trimming removed 1 base at V and 3 bases at J, with 9 bases between. The germline V gene encodes CDR1 SNHLY and CDR2 FYNNEI. Written as DNA, the CDR3 is TGTGCCAGCAGTGAAGTCGGCAGGGACACTGAAGCTTTCTTT. Translating gives CASSEVGRDTEAFF.

The chain links TRBV10-3 to TRBJ1-2; 11 nucleotides line up with TRBD1. Germline CDR1 ENHRY, CDR2 SYGVKD. This CDR3 contains 16 residues. The trim removed 5 bases at V and 5 bases at J, leaving 10 bases unmatched. In DNA form, the CDR3 reads TGTGCCATCAGTAATGAGGACAGGGGGCAACGGTATGGCTACACCTTC. Amino acids: CAISNEDRGQRYGYTF.

The DNA for the CDR3 is TGTGCCAGCAGCCCTCGGGACTGGAGAACCGGGGAGCTGTTTTTT. It translates to CASSPRDWRTGELFF. V gene TRBV3-1 combines with J gene TRBJ2-2, with D perhaps matching TRBD2 (6 bases). V was cut by 4 bases and J by 5 bases, with 14 bases left in between. This CDR3 spans 15 amino acids. In germline, CDR1 is LGHDT, CDR2 YNNKEL (reference sequence).

The V call is TRBV20-1, the J call TRBJ1-1, with D possibly being TRBD1 (6 bases). The CDR3 extends over 12 amino acids. V dropped 1 base and J dropped 7 bases, with 10 bases sitting between them. Per germline, CDR1 DFQATT and CDR2 SNEGSKA (reference sequence). The DNA for the CDR3 is TGCAGTGCTAGAGTTAGGACAGATGAAGCTTTCTTT. It yields the protein CSARVRTDEAFF.

The chain combines TRBV5-6 with TRBJ2-5, with D perhaps matching TRBD1 or TRBD2 (6 bases each). The CDR3 is made up of 13 amino acids. V lost 6 bases to trimming and J lost 5 bases, with 14 bases between them. Germline V gene data show CDR1 as SGHDT and CDR2 as YYEEEE. Here the CDR3 reads CASNAGGPETQYF. CDR3 bases: TGTGCCAGCAACGCTGGGGGGCCGGAGACCCAGTACTTC. Looking up the rest from reference TRBV5-6 and TRBJ2-5 gives the full variable domain: DAGVTQSPTHLIKTRGQQVTLRCSPKSGHDTVSWYQQALGQGPQFIFQYYEEEERQRGNFPDRFSGHQFPNYSSELNVNALLLGDSALYLCASNAGGPETQYFGPGTRLLVL.

A few counts support this clonotype. The chain employs TRBV18 and TRBJ1-1; maybe TRBD1 (5 bases). Germline CDR1 KGHSH, CDR2 LQKENI. The V gene lost 3 bases and the J gene lost 4 bases, with 9 bases spanning the gap. The CDR3 runs to 13 residues. The CDR3 spells CASSPRRGTEAFF. CDR3 in DNA: TGTGCCAGCTCACCGCGGAGGGGCACTGAAGCTTTCTTT.

The table lists this clonotype with a few counts. The chain joins TRBV5-6 to TRBJ1-2; 7 bases map to TRBD1. Germline trimming cut 8 bases from V and 4 bases from J; bases unmatched to any gene: 5. The CDR3 has 12 amino acids. The germline CDR1 and CDR2 sequences are SGHDT and YYEEEE. The CDR3 bases are TGTGCCAGTCAGACAGGGCCCTATGGCTACACCTTC. It encodes CASQTGPYGYTF.

This clonotype appeared many times. This chain connects TRBV3-1 to TRBJ1-1; TRBD1 might be the D (5 bases). Trimming took 4 bases from V and 10 from J, leaving 31 bases between them. From germline, CDR1 is LGHDT and CDR2 YNNKEL (reference sequence). This CDR3 is 18 amino acids long. The CDR3 DNA reads TGTGCCAGCAGCCCCTTTTGGCCCTCCCGCACCGGAGGGGTGTCAGCTTTCTTT. Amino acids: CASSPFWPSRTGGVSAFF.

The chain links TRBV28 to TRBJ2-7; 10 bases align to TRBD2. The CDR3 is 15 amino acids. Germline V gene lookup returns CDR1 MDHEN and CDR2 SYDVKM. After removal of 2 bases from V and 7 bases from J, the junction contained 8 bases not matched to a gene. The CDR3 DNA reads TGTGCCAGCAGTTTACCTCTAGCGGGAGTGGGTGAGCAGTACTTC. Residues: CASSLPLAGVGEQYF.